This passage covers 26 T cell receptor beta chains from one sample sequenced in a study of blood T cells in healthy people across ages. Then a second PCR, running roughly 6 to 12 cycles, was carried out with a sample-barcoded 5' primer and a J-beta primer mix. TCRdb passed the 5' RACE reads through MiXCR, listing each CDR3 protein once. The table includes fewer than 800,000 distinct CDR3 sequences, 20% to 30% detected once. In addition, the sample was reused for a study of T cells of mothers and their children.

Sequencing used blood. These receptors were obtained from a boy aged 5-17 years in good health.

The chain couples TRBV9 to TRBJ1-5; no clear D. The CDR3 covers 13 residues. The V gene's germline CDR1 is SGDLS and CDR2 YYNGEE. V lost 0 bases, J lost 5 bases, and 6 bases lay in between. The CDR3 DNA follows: TGTGCCAGCAGCGTAGGATTTGATCAGCCCCAGCATTTT. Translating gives CASSVGFDQPQHF. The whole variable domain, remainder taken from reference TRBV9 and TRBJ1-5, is DSGVTQTPKHLITATGQRVTLRCSPRSGDLSVYWYQQSLDQGLQFLIQYYNGEERAKGNILERFSAQQFPDLHSELNLSSLELGDSALYFCASSVGFDQPQHFGDGTRLSIL.

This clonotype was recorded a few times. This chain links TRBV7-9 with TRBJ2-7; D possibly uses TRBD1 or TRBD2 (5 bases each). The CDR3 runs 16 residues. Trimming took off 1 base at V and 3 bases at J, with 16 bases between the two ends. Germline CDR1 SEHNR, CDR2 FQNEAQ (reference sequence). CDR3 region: CASSLGLGVRVYEQYF. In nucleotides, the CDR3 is TGTGCCAGCAGCTTAGGTTTGGGGGTACGAGTCTACGAGCAGTACTTC.

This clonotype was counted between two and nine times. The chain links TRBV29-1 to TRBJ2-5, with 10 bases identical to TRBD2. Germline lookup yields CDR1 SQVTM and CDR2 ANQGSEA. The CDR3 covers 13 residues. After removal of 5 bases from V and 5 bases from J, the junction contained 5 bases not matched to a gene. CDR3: CSVLAGAVETQYF. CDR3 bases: TGCAGCGTTCTAGCGGGAGCCGTGGAGACCCAGTACTTC.

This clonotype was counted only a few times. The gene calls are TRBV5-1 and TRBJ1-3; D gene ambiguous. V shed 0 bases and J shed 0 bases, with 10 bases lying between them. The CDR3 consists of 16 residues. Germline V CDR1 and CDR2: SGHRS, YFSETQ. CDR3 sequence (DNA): TGCGCCAGCAGCTTGGGGGTTAGCTTCTCTGGAAACACCATATATTTT. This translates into CASSLGVSFSGNTIYF.

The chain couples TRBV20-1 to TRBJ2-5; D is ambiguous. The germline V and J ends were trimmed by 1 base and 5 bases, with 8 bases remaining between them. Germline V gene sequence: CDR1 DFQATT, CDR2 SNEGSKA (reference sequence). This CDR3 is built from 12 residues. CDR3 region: CSARVESETQYF. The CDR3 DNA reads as TGCAGTGCTAGAGTTGAGAGTGAGACCCAGTACTTC.

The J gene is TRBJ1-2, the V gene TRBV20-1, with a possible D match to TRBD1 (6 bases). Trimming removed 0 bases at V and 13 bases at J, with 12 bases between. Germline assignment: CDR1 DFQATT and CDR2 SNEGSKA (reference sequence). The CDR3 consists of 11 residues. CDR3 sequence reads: CSARDQGQPTF. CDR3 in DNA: TGCAGTGCTAGAGATCAGGGACAACCCACCTTC.

CDR3 in amino acids: CASSQLRGAGEKLFF. In DNA, the CDR3 is TGTGCCAGCAGCCAACTTCGGGGGGCGGGCGAAAAACTGTTTTTT. The chain employs TRBV3-1 and TRBJ1-4; D possibly corresponds to TRBD1 (6 bases). The CDR3 extends over 15 amino acids. Looked up from germline, CDR1 is LGHDT and CDR2 is YNNKEL (reference sequence). V shed 2 bases and J shed 8 bases, with 15 bases lying between them.

CDR3 residues: CASRPPAGGGTDTQYF. The CDR3 coding sequence is TGTGCCAGCAGACCGCCAGCGGGAGGCGGCACAGATACGCAGTATTTT. The chain couples TRBV28 to TRBJ2-3, with 9 bases that match TRBD2. This CDR3 has 16 amino acids. Looked up from germline, CDR1 is MDHEN and CDR2 is SYDVKM. The junction had 8 bases not matched to a gene; V was cut back by 6 bases and J by 1 base.

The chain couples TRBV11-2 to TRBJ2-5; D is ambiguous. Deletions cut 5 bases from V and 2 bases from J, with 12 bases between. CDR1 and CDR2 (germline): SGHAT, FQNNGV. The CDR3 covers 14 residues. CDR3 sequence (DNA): TGTGCCAGCAGCAAAGGTGGCATTCAAGAGACCCAGTACTTC. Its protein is CASSKGGIQETQYF. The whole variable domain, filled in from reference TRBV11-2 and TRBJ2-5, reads EAGVAQSPRYKIIEKRQSVAFWCNPISGHATLYWYQQILGQGPKLLIQFQNNGVVDDSQLPKDRFSAERLKGVDSTLKIQPAKLEDSAVYLCASSKGGIQETQYFGPGTRLLVL.

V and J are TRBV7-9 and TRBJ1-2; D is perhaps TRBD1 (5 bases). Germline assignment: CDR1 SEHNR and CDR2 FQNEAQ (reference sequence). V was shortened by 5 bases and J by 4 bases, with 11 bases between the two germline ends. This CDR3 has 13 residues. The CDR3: CASSPGTTYGYTF. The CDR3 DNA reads TGTGCCAGCAGCCCCGGGACGACCTATGGCTACACCTTC.

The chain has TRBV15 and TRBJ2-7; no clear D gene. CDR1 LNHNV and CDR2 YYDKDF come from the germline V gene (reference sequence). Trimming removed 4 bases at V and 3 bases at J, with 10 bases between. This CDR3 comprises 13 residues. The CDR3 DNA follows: TGTGCCACCAGCATATTCGGAAACTACGAGCAGTACTTC. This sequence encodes CATSIFGNYEQYF.

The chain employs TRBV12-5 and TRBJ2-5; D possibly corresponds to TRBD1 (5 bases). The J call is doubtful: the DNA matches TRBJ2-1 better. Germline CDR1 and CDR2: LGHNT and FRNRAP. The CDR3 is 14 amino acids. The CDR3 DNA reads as TGTGCTAGTCAGGGTGGGTGGGATCTCAATGAGCAGTTCTTC. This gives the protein CASQGGWDLNEQFF.

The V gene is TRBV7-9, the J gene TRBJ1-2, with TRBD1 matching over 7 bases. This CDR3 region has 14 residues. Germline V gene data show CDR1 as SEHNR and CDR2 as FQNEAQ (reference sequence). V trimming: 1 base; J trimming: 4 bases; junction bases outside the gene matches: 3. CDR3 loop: CASSLGQGSYGYTF. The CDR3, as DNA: TGTGCCAGCAGCTTAGGACAGGGAAGCTATGGCTACACCTTC.

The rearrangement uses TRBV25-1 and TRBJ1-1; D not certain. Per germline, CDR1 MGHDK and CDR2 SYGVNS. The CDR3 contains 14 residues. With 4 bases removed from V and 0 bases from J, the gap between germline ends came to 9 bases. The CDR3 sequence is CASSGGGLNTEAFF. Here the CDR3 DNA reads TGTGCCAGCAGTGGGGGAGGGCTGAACACTGAAGCTTTCTTT.

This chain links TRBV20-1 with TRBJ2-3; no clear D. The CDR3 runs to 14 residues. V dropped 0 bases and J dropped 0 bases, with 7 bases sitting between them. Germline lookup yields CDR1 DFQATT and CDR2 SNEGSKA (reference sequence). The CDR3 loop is CSARDGVSTDTQYF. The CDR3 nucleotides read TGCAGTGCTAGAGATGGGGTCAGCACAGATACGCAGTATTTT.

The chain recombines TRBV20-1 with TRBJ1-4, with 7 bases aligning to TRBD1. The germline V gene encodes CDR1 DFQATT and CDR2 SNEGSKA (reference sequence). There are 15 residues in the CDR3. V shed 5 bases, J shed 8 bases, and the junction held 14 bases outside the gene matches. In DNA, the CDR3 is TGCAGTGCTCGCTACACCGGGACAGTAAAAGAAAAACTGTTTTTT. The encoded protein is CSARYTGTVKEKLFF.

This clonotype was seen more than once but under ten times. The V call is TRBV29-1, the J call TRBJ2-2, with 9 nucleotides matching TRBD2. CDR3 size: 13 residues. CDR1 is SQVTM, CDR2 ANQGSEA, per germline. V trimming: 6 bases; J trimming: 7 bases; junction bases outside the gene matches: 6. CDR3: CSVGSGGNGELFF. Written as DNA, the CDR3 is TGCAGCGTGGGTAGCGGGGGTAACGGGGAGCTGTTTTTT.

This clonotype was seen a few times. The CDR3 bases are TGTGCCAGCAGCCAACATCCCAACGGGGGCAATGAGCAGTTCTTC. Amino acids: CASSQHPNGGNEQFF. The chain carries TRBV14 and TRBJ2-5; TRBD2 is a possible D gene (6 bases). The last part of the DNA fits TRBJ2-1 better; the J call may be wrong. Per germline, CDR1 SGHDN and CDR2 FVKESK. The length of the CDR3 is 15 residues.

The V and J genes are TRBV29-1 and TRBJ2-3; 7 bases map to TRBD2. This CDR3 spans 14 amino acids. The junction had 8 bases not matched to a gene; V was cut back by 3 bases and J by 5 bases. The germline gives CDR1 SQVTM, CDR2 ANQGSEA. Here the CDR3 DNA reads TGCAGCGTTGATGGGAGGGCAGCTTTAGATACGCAGTATTTT. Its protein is CSVDGRAALDTQYF.

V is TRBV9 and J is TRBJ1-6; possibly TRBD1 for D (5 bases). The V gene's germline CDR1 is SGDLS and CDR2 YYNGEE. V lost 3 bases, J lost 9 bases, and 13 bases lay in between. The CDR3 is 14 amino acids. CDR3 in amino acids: CASSATVGLSPLHF. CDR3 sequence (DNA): TGTGCCAGCAGCGCGACAGTCGGGCTTTCACCCCTCCACTTT.

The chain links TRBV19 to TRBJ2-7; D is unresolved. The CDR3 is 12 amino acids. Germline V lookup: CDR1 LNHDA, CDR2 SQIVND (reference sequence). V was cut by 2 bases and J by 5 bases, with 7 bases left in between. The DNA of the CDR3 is TGTGCCAGTAGTATAAATGGCCACGAGCAGTACTTC. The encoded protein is CASSINGHEQYF.

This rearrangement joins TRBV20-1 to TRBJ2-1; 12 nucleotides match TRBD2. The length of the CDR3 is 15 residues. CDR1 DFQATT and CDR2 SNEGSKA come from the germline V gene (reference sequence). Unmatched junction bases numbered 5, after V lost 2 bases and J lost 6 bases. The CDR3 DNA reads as TGCAGTGCTAGAAGGGGACTAGCGGGTCCCAATGAGCAGTTCTTC. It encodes CSARRGLAGPNEQFF.

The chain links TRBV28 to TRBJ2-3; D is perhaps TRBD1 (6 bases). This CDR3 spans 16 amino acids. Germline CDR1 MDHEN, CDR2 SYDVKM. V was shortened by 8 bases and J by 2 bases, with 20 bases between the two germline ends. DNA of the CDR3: TGTGCCAGCCCTCCTGAAACAGGGCCCGTCACAGATACGCAGTATTTT. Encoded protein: CASPPETGPVTDTQYF.

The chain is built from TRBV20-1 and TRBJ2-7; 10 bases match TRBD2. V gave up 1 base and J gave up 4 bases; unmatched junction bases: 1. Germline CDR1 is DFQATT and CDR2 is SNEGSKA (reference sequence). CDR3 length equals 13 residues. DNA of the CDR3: TGCAGTGCTAGAGGGACTAGCGGTTACGAGCAGTACTTC. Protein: CSARGTSGYEQYF.

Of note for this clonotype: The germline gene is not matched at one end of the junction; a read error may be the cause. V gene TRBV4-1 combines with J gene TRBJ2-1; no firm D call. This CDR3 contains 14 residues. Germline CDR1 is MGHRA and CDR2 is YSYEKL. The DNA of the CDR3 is TGCGCCAGCGTGGGCCAGATCGGCGTGGATGAGCAGTCCTTC. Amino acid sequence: CASVGQIGVDEQSF.

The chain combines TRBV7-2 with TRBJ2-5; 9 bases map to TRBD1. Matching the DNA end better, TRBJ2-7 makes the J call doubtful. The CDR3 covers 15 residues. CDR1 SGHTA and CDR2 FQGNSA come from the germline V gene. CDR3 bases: TGTGCCAGCAGCTACGGACAGGGGATTTACTACGAGCAGTACTTC. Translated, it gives CASSYGQGIYYEQYF.